A selection of T cell receptor beta chains follows, all from one sample in a study of technical replicates of blood from four donors. TCRdb's copy holds only in-frame clones and misses some; the assay was immunoSEQ multiplex PCR. This table has around 79,000 clones, around 94% appearing once. Specimen: T cells isolated from PBMCs. The receptors were sampled from a human donor in good health. CDR3s include the opening cysteine and the closing phenylalanine or tryptophan. The order of the fields is clone size, J gene, V gene, CDR3 length, D gene, CDR3 protein, CDR3 DNA. The D gene is left open where the match is weak. Not all rows give a size; the values are once, few, many and, for expanded clones, a class.

>few|TRBJ1-1|TRBV19|13|-
CASSTGQNTEAFF
TGTGCCAGTAGTACCGGACAAAACACTGAAGCTTTCTTT
>once|TRBJ2-3|TRBV29-1|13|-
CSVDRDSEDTQYF
TGCAGCGTCGATCGCGACAGTGAAGATACGCAGTATTTT
>-|TRBJ2-7|TRBV7-9|16|-
CASSFTGTGTTYEQYF
TGTGCCAGCAGCTTTACGGGCACAGGGACAACCTACGAGCAGTACTTC
>-|TRBJ2-6|TRBV5-6|18|TRBD2
CASSLNSGPAGGANVLTF
TGTGCCAGCAGCTTGAATAGCGGGCCCGCTGGTGGGGCCAACGTCCTGACTTTC
>-|TRBJ2-7|TRBV5-8|15|TRBD1
CASSFMRQGPYEQYF
TGTGCCAGCAGCTTTATGAGACAGGGGCCCTACGAGCAGTACTTC
>once|TRBJ2-4|TRBV5-6|19|TRBD1
CASSLILTGGLQAKNIQYF
TGTGCCAGCAGCTTAATATTAACAGGGGGCTTACAAGCCAAAAACATTCAGTACTTC
>-|TRBJ2-7|TRBV18|14|-
CASSPPGDSYEQYF
TGTGCCAGCTCACCGCCGGGGGACTCCTACGAGCAGTACTTC
>once|TRBJ2-1|TRBV28|15|TRBD1
CASSLPQGGNSEQFF
TGTGCCAGCAGTCTACCACAGGGGGGTAACAGTGAGCAGTTCTTC
>-|TRBJ2-7|TRBV28|16|-
CASSSRRTDRTYEQYF
TGTGCCAGCAGTTCCCGACGGACAGACCGAACCTACGAGCAGTACTTC
>-|TRBJ2-3|TRBV29-1|13|-
CSVGTRLADTQYF
TGCAGCGTTGGGACTCGCTTAGCAGATACGCAGTATTTT
>-|TRBJ1-1|TRBV27|16|-
CASSAPGVPGNTEAFF
TGTGCCAGCAGCGCCCCCGGAGTTCCGGGGAACACTGAAGCTTTCTTT